What follows are 28 T cell receptor beta chains derived from one specimen sequenced in a study of T cell responses to AZD1222 COVID-19 vaccine. Sequencing was performed with immunoSEQ multiplex PCR; in TCRdb, only in-frame clones are kept and a portion is missing. The table lists around 75,000 clones, 70% to 90% of them singletons, with over 8% in the top ten. The sample was peripheral blood, taken 28 days after the second dose of the MenACWY control vaccine. The receptors come from an adult who received the MenACWY meningococcal vaccine as a control.

The V gene is TRBV19, the J gene TRBJ1-4; tentatively, D is TRBD1 (6 bases). This CDR3 is built from 15 residues. V dropped 5 bases and J dropped 2 bases, with 12 bases sitting between them. In germline, CDR1 is LNHDA, CDR2 SQIVND (reference sequence). The CDR3 nucleotides read TGTGCCAGTAGTCATAGAGGGGGGACTAATGAAAAACTGTTTTTT. This codes for CASSHRGGTNEKLFF.

V and J are TRBV9 and TRBJ1-4; D unresolved. V was clipped by 0 bases and J by 0 bases, with 6 bases between them. This CDR3 is 15 amino acids long. The germline gives CDR1 SGDLS, CDR2 YYNGEE. The CDR3 spells CASSVGGSTNEKLFF. CDR3 DNA sequence: TGTGCCAGCAGCGTAGGAGGGTCAACTAATGAAAAACTGTTTTTT.

This clone showed up just once. The chain has TRBV4-2 and TRBJ1-6; unclear D gene. Germline V CDR1 and CDR2: LGHNA, YNFKEQ. Deletions cut 1 base from V and 8 bases from J, with 9 bases between. The CDR3 totals 14 residues. The chain's CDR3 is CASSQVGEDSPLHF. The CDR3 bases are TGTGCCAGCAGCCAAGTTGGGGAGGATTCACCCCTCCACTTT.

This clone showed up just a few times. The chain links TRBV12-3 or TRBV12-4 to TRBJ1-1; D unclear. Trimming shortened V by 7 bases and J by 2 bases, and 11 bases separated the two germline ends. The CDR3 consists of 13 residues. CDR3 sequence reads: CASTGAGNTEAFF. CDR3 nucleotides: TGTGCCAGCACTGGAGCCGGAAACACTGAAGCTTTCTTT.

CDR3 sequence: CASSLNYEQYF. The DNA of the CDR3 is TGTGCCAGCAGCCTAAACTACGAGCAGTACTTC. The chain links TRBV6-5 to TRBJ2-7, with no clear D. V shed 6 bases and J shed 3 bases, with 6 bases lying between them. The CDR3 consists of 11 residues. The V gene's germline CDR1 is MNHEY and CDR2 SVGAGI.

V and J are TRBV19 and TRBJ2-1; 11 bases line up with TRBD2. Germline CDR1 is LNHDA and CDR2 is SQIVND (reference sequence). This CDR3 contains 20 residues. Trimming cost V 2 bases and J 0 bases; bases outside gene matches: 12. The CDR3, as DNA: TGTGCCAGTAGTATAAAATCTAGCGGGGGGCATTCTTCCTCCTACAATGAGCAGTTCTTC. This translates into CASSIKSSGGHSSSYNEQFF.

V gene TRBV27 combines with J gene TRBJ2-3, with D perhaps matching TRBD1 (8 bases). V was clipped by 4 bases and J by 6 bases, with 20 bases between them. The length of the CDR3 is 16 residues. CDR1 and CDR2 from the germline V gene are MNHEY and SMNVEV (reference sequence). The CDR3 nucleotides are TGTGCCAGCAGTTACACCTGGACAGGGAGGGGTGATACGCAGTATTTT. Translation gives CASSYTWTGRGDTQYF.

DNA for the CDR3: TGTGCCAGCAGCTTTACAGGGGCCTACGAGCAGTACTTC. It encodes CASSFTGAYEQYF. The rearrangement uses TRBV11-2 and TRBJ2-7; the match to TRBD1 covers 7 bases. V shed 3 bases and J 2 bases; nucleotides not matched to a gene: 1. The CDR3 consists of 13 residues. The germline V gene encodes CDR1 SGHAT and CDR2 FQNNGV.

The chain recombines TRBV3-1 (or the pseudogene TRBV3-2) with TRBJ1-5; D gene uncertain. This CDR3 is built from 14 residues. The V end was cut by 1 base, the J end by 6 bases, with 10 bases between. Germline CDR1 reads LGHDT; CDR2 reads YNNKEL (reference sequence). The CDR3 region has the DNA TGTGCCAGCAGCCAAGCCTCCCGGGGTCAGCCCCAGCATTTT. Protein product: CASSQASRGQPQHF.

This chain's CDR3 is CASSLDRGGQETQYF. As DNA, the CDR3 is TGTGCCAGCAGCTTAGATCGGGGAGGCCAAGAGACCCAGTACTTC. The chain combines TRBV11-2 with TRBJ2-5, with a possible D match to TRBD2 (6 bases). The CDR3 spans 15 residues. Trimming took 0 bases from V and 1 from J, leaving 9 bases between them. CDR1 is SGHAT, CDR2 FQNNGV, per germline.

This chain uses TRBV11-3 with TRBJ2-2; TRBD2 might be the D (5 bases). CDR1 and CDR2 from the germline V gene are SGHNT and YENEEA. V was pared by 5 bases and J by 4 bases, with 11 bases between. This CDR3 region has 14 residues. CDR3 residues: CASSRGEGTGELFF. Written as DNA, the CDR3 is TGTGCCAGCAGCCGGGGAGAGGGCACCGGGGAGCTGTTTTTT.

The chain couples TRBV7-8 to TRBJ1-5; D is undetermined. Germline CDR1 reads SGHVS; CDR2 reads FQNEAQ. The CDR3 spans 13 residues. The V and J ends lost 3 bases and 4 bases respectively, with 7 bases between them. The CDR3 nucleotides read TGTGCCAGCAGCTTGGGCAGAAATCAGCCCCAGCATTTT. It translates to CASSLGRNQPQHF.

This chain links TRBV9 with TRBJ1-2; D ambiguous. This CDR3 comprises 12 residues. The V gene's germline CDR1 is SGDLS and CDR2 YYNGEE. V was clipped by 0 bases and J by 2 bases, with 2 bases between them. This CDR3 is CASSVDNYGYTF. CDR3 nucleotide sequence: TGTGCCAGCAGCGTAGACAACTATGGCTACACCTTC.

This sequence joins TRBV7-9 and TRBJ2-3; 9 positions agree with TRBD2. V shed 3 bases, J shed 2 bases, and the junction held 3 bases outside the gene matches. The germline V gene encodes CDR1 SEHNR and CDR2 FQNEAQ (reference sequence). The CDR3 spans 15 residues. CDR3 region: CASSLASGVTDTQYF. CDR3 bases: TGTGCCAGCAGCTTGGCTAGCGGGGTCACAGATACGCAGTATTTT.

The count of this clone is one. This specimen includes other DNA sequences encoding the same CDR3. The chain joins TRBV19 to TRBJ2-3, with unresolved D. V gave up 0 bases and J gave up 2 bases, with 6 bases separating them. Germline V lookup: CDR1 LNHDA, CDR2 SQIVND (reference sequence). CDR3 length: 14 amino acids. The CDR3 bases are TGTGCCAGTAGTATAGACAGATCCACAGATACGCAGTATTTT. It yields the protein CASSIDRSTDTQYF. Based on the CDR3 plus reference TRBV19 and TRBJ2-3, the full variable domain is DGGITQSPKYLFRKEGQNVTLSCEQNLNHDAMYWYRQDPGQGLRLIYYSQIVNDFQKGDIAEGYSVSREKKESFPLTVTSAQKNPTAFYLCASSIDRSTDTQYFGPGTRLTVL.

J is TRBJ2-7 and V is TRBV5-1; 11 positions agree with TRBD1. The V gene's germline CDR1 is SGHRS and CDR2 YFSETQ. This CDR3 comprises 15 residues. After removal of 6 bases from V and 4 bases from J, the junction contained 9 bases not matched to a gene. CDR3 nucleotides: TGCGCCAGCAACCGGGGTGGGACAGGGGGATACGAGCAGTACTTC. It encodes CASNRGGTGGYEQYF.

Written as DNA, the CDR3 is TGTGCCAGCAGCCCCATCCAGGGGACTCGACACTATGGCTACACCTTC. Amino acid sequence: CASSPIQGTRHYGYTF. V gene TRBV5-6 combines with J gene TRBJ1-2; TRBD1 might be the D (6 bases). The germline V and J ends were trimmed by 4 bases and 3 bases, with 19 bases remaining between them. The CDR3 is made up of 16 amino acids. Germline V gene sequence: CDR1 SGHDT, CDR2 YYEEEE.

The chain has TRBV18 and TRBJ2-2; 8 positions match TRBD1. Losses at the gene ends were 1 base for V and 0 bases for J; bases not matched to a gene: 4. Germline V CDR1 and CDR2: KGHSH, LQKENI. This CDR3 spans 17 amino acids. CDR3 sequence (DNA): TGTGCCAGCTCACCACTAGTGACAGGGGCGAACACCGGGGAGCTGTTTTTT. Encoded protein: CASSPLVTGANTGELFF.

The rearrangement joins TRBV20-1 to TRBJ2-3, with D hard to call. Germline V gives CDR1 DFQATT, CDR2 SNEGSKA (reference sequence). The CDR3 is 11 amino acids. V gave up 5 bases and J gave up 7 bases, with 10 bases separating them. CDR3 DNA sequence: TGCAGTGCTCAAACTTCGAATACGCAGTATTTT. This codes for CSAQTSNTQYF.

The V gene is TRBV6-1, the J gene TRBJ2-3, with D possibly TRBD2 on 6 matching bases. Trimming pared 0 bases from V and 5 bases from J, leaving 9 bases between. CDR1 and CDR2 from the germline V gene are MNHNS and SASEGT. The CDR3 is made up of 14 amino acids. CDR3 in DNA: TGTGCCAGCAGTGAAGCCGGTAGCGGAGATACGCAGTATTTT. Amino acid sequence: CASSEAGSGDTQYF.

The CDR3 is CASSPGDRENTEAFF. The CDR3 DNA reads TGTGCCAGCAGTCCTGGGGACAGAGAGAACACTGAAGCTTTCTTT. The chain combines TRBV28 with TRBJ1-1; TRBD1 matches at 7 bases. The CDR3 totals 15 residues. V was clipped by 5 bases and J by 1 base; unmatched bases: 7. Germline V lookup: CDR1 MDHEN, CDR2 SYDVKM.

In its sample, this clone was seen a few times. V and J are TRBV5-1 and TRBJ1-4, with 7 bases identical to TRBD1. The CDR3 loop spans 18 amino acids. With 3 bases clipped from V and 5 bases from J, the junction kept 16 bases outside the gene matches. Germline V lookup: CDR1 SGHRS, CDR2 YFSETQ. This CDR3 is CASSSHPPRAGGNEKLFF. Written as DNA, the CDR3 is TGCGCCAGCAGCTCCCATCCCCCCCGGGCAGGGGGGAATGAAAAACTGTTTTTT.

The gene calls are TRBV6-5 and TRBJ1-1; D might be TRBD1 (6 bases). V was trimmed by 6 bases and J by 10 bases, leaving 12 bases between them. CDR1 and CDR2 (germline): MNHEY, SVGAGI. The CDR3 sequence is 11 residues long. CDR3 bases: TGTGCCAGCAGCGACCGGGACACAGCTTTCTTT. This codes for CASSDRDTAFF.

The J gene is TRBJ1-2, the V gene TRBV6-5, with a possible D match to TRBD1 (6 bases). Germline lookup yields CDR1 MNHEY and CDR2 SVGAGI. The V end lost 5 bases, the J end lost 6 bases, and 10 bases lay between the germline ends. The CDR3 extends over 12 amino acids. The CDR3, as DNA: TGTGCCAGCAGTCCCTCAGGGGATGGCTACACCTTC. Protein product: CASSPSGDGYTF.

The rearrangement uses TRBV12-3 or TRBV12-4 and TRBJ1-1; D unresolved. The CDR3 runs 13 residues. With 3 bases removed from V and 6 bases from J, the gap between germline ends came to 11 bases. The CDR3 here is CASSFFREAEAFF. In nucleotides, the CDR3 is TGTGCCAGCAGTTTCTTCCGGGAGGCTGAAGCTTTCTTT.

The gene calls are TRBV25-1 and TRBJ1-6; D ambiguous. Germline CDR1 reads MGHDK; CDR2 reads SYGVNS. Trimming took off 6 bases at V and 12 bases at J, with 12 bases between the two ends. The CDR3 totals 12 residues. The CDR3 is CASRQLTGPLHF. The CDR3 nucleotides read TGTGCCAGCAGACAATTGACGGGACCCCTCCACTTT.

This sequence joins TRBV28 and TRBJ1-1, with D possibly matching TRBD1 (6 bases). Deletions cut 7 bases from V and 1 base from J, with 16 bases between. From germline, CDR1 is MDHEN and CDR2 SYDVKM. This CDR3 region has 15 residues. CDR3 in DNA: TGTGCCAGCATTCTCGCCCAGGGGAGGAACACTGAAGCTTTCTTT. Its translation is CASILAQGRNTEAFF.

The chain employs TRBV18 and TRBJ1-4; D unclear. The V gene lost 3 bases and the J gene lost 0 bases, with 14 bases spanning the gap. Germline lookup yields CDR1 KGHSH and CDR2 LQKENI. The CDR3 is 17 amino acids. This chain's CDR3 is CASSPQGGPATNEKLFF. In DNA, the CDR3 is TGTGCCAGCTCACCCCAAGGTGGCCCCGCAACTAATGAAAAACTGTTTTTT.